This T cell receptor (beta chain) was retrieved from a study of T cell responses to AZD1222 COVID-19 vaccine. Study as a whole: Pooling was applied to second doses at about 4 or about 12 weeks. Study conclusions and caveats: Researchers report vaccine-associated CD4 TCRs spanning spike, with dominance at 160-218 and 743-854.

J was trimmed by 1 base and V by 7 bases; bases with no gene match: 4. This CDR3 spans 14 amino acids. Germline CDR1 SEHNR, CDR2 FQNEAQ (reference sequence). Using immunoSEQ multiplex PCR, the repertoire was profiled, and TCRdb retains in-frame clones only, with some absent. The table has roughly 130,000 clones, roughly nine tenths seen once; the top ten hold 1.3% to 1.5%. In its sample, this clone was seen a few times. The antigen remains unidentified. Specimen: peripheral blood, collected on day 0 of AZD1222 vaccination. The sequence was collected from an adult in good health. The gene calls are TRBV7-9 and TRBJ2-3, with TRBD2 identical over 8 bases. The CDR3 spells CASTRRGGTDTQYF. As DNA, the CDR3 is TGTGCCAGCACTCGGCGGGGGGGCACAGATACGCAGTATTTT.